Reported below is one T cell receptor (beta chain). This sample was taken from a study of blood T cell repertoires in COVID-19. Study-wide context: Sites across the United States, Italy and Spain contributed samples from acute and convalescent COVID-19. Sample material is recorded as cDNA or gDNA derived from T cells, B-cell-depleted T cells, or PBMCs.

CDR1 and CDR2 from the germline V gene are LNHNV and YYDKDF (reference sequence). V lost 1 base and J lost 4; bases outside the gene matches: 11. CDR3 length equals 17 residues. In the original analysis: For nucleated cells, counts were estimated from reference gene primer amplification. Sequenced by immunoSEQ multiplex PCR; TCRdb stores in-frame clones only, minus some. That table furnishes V, J and clone size, whereas the DNA furnished D and trimming. Of 120,000 to 150,000 clones listed, roughly 88% are singletons. Material for sequencing was peripheral blood. The chain combines TRBV15 with TRBJ2-5; TRBD1 matches 8 bases. The TCR comes from a man aged 60-69 years with active or convalescent COVID-19. DNA of the CDR3: TGTGCCACCAGCAGAGTACCCCGGGACAGGAGAGTAGAGACCCAGTACTTC. It translates to CATSRVPRDRRVETQYF.